This T cell receptor beta chain was sequenced for a study of blood T cell repertoires in COVID-19. CDR1 is MNHEY, CDR2 SMNVEV, per germline (reference sequence). The CDR3 covers 14 residues. Deletions cut 1 base from V and 7 bases from J, with 11 bases between. The assay was immunoSEQ multiplex PCR, and TCRdb's table has in-frame clones only and misses some. The sample consists of tens of thousands of clones, 88% of them appearing once. V and J are TRBV27 and TRBJ1-5; D is possibly TRBD1 (6 bases). The source of this sequence is a woman aged 55-69 years with acute or convalescent COVID-19. Material for sequencing was peripheral blood. CDR3 residues: CASSLWGGGQPQHF. The CDR3 DNA reads TGTGCCAGCAGTTTATGGGGGGGCGGGCAGCCCCAGCATTTT.